The sequence of this T cell receptor (beta chain) was determined in a study of shared clonotypes between healthy human individuals. Study summary: Donors had three CD4 naive, three CD4 memory, two CD8 naive and one CD8 memory plate apiece.

The authors distributed each subset's genomic DNA evenly over several immunoSEQ plates. Assay used: immunoSEQ multiplex PCR; TCRdb lists only in-frame clones, some missing. This sample carries more than 2 million clones, 90% to 97% of them seen once, and the ten largest clones take 0.1% to 0.15%. There are 15 residues in the CDR3. CDR1 and CDR2 from the germline V gene are SGHRS and YFSETQ. Losses at the gene ends were 6 bases for V and 1 base for J; bases not matched to a gene: 8. The receptor's source is a man aged 18 to 29 in good health. The source material was naive CD4+ T cells sorted from blood. Subset described: CD45RA+ positively selected. The V call is TRBV5-1, the J call TRBJ2-5; 8 bases align to TRBD1. CDR3 loop: CASNRDRPSQETQYF. As DNA, the CDR3 is TGCGCCAGCAACCGGGACAGGCCCAGCCAAGAGACCCAGTACTTC. The complete variable domain, with remaining parts taken from reference TRBV5-1 and TRBJ2-5, reads KAGVTQTPRYLIKTRGQQVTLSCSPISGHRSVSWYQQTPGQGLQFLFEYFSETQRNKGNFPGRFSGRQFSNSRSEMNVSTLELGDSALYLCASNRDRPSQETQYFGPGTRLLVL.